This record covers a single T cell receptor beta chain. Its cognate antigen is unknown. Germline-derived CDR1 and CDR2 are SSHAT and FNYEAQ (reference sequence). The V gene lost 5 bases and the J gene lost 4 bases, with 18 bases spanning the gap. This CDR3 spans 15 amino acids. The PCR ran on 60 Vbeta and 13 Jbeta primers. Method: immunoSEQ multiplex PCR; TCRdb's copy keeps in-frame clones and lacks some. Of about 140,000 clones in the sample, about 61% are singletons; the top ten hold 2% to 3%. This sample stems from a study of cytomegalovirus exposure and HLA in healthy donors. Regarding the study as a whole: One later analysis reportedly identified an Asian-associated ancestry cluster that showed fewer N-insertions than the roughly 620-donor mean.

The sequence was obtained from a woman in her thirties or forties in good health and CMV-seronegative. The chain employs TRBV7-7 and TRBJ2-7; D unresolved. The specimen sequenced was PBMCs. CDR3 residues: CASSPDTSSTYEQYF. The DNA of the CDR3 is TGTGCCAGCAGCCCAGACACCTCATCAACTTACGAGCAGTACTTC.